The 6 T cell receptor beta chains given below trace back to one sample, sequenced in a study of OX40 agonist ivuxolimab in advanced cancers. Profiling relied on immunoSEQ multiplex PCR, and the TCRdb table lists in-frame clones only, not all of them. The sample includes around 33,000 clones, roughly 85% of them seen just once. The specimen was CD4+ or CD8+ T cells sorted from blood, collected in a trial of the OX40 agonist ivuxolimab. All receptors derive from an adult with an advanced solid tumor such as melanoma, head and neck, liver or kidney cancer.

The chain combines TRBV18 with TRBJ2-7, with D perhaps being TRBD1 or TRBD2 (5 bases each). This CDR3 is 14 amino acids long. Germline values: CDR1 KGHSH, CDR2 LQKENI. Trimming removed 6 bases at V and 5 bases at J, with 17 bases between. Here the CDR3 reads CASSPVFGTDEQYF. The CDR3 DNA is TGTGCCAGCTCCCCTGTGTTTGGGACCGACGAGCAGTACTTC.

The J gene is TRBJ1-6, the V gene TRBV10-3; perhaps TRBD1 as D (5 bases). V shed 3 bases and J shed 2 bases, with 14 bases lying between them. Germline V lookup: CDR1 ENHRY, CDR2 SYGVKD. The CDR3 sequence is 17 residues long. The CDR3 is CAISDGGWDPYNSPLHF. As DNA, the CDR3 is TGTGCCATCAGTGACGGGGGGTGGGACCCCTATAATTCACCCCTCCACTTT.

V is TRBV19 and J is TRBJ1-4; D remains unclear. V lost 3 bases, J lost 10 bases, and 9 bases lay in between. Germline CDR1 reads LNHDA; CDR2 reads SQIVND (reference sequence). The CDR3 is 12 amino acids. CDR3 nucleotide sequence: TGTGCCAGTAGTATCGAGCCTGGAAAACTGTTTTTT. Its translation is CASSIEPGKLFF.

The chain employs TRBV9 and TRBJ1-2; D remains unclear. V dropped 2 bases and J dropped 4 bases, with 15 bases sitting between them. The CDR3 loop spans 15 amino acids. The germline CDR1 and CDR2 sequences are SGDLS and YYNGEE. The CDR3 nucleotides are TGTGCCAGCAGCGTCCTAACCGGGCAGCTCTATGGCTACACCTTC. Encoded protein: CASSVLTGQLYGYTF.

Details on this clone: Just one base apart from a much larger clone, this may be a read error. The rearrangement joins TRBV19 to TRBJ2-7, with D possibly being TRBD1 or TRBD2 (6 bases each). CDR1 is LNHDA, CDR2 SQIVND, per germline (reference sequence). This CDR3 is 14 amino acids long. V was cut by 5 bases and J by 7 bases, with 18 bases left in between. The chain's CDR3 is CASSAAGQGPEQYF. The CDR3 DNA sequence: TGTGCCAGTAGTGCGGCGGGGCAGGGGCCGGAGCAGTACTTC.

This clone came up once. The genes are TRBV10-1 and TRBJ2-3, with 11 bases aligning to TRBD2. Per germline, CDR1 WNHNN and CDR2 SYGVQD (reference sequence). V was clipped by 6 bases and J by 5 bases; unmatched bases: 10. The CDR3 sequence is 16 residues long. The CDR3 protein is CASSGSGRAVGDTQYF. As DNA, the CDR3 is TGCGCCAGCAGCGGTAGCGGGAGGGCCGTGGGAGATACGCAGTATTTT.